This TCR beta chain was found in a study of cytomegalovirus exposure and HLA in healthy donors. For this clone: Its antigen is as yet unknown.

Primers included in the PCR were 60 Vbeta and 13 Jbeta primers. Authors' data handling: In a later analysis, 80 million to 100 million unique TCR beta chains included roughly 11 million shared by two or more donors. Sequencing used immunoSEQ multiplex PCR; TCRdb keeps in-frame clones, though not all of them. The D gene and trimming were derived from the DNA, and the V and J assignments and clone size from that table. The repertoire consists of 140,000 or so clones, with roughly two thirds occurring once and the leading ten covering around 1.9%. Findings and caveats of the study: HLA alleles were associated with 18,000 or so TCR beta sequences in a later analysis at 0.05 false discovery rate. Later work showed greater clonal expansion in HLA-associated TCR beta chains than in equally common others. A prior analysis recorded that most TCR beta V segments were productive about 87% or about 30% of the time.

Germline lookup yields CDR1 SEHNR and CDR2 FQNEAQ (reference sequence). Deletions cut 5 bases from V and 4 bases from J, with 6 bases between. The CDR3 loop spans 12 amino acids. The chain couples TRBV7-9 to TRBJ1-5; unclear D gene. This clonotype was sampled from a male donor in good health and CMV-seronegative. The material sequenced was PBMCs. CDR3 region: CASSRENQPQHF. The CDR3 bases are TGTGCCAGCAGCAGGGAGAATCAGCCCCAGCATTTT.